Included here is one TCR beta chain sequence, with context. Its antigen remains undetermined. No qualities accompany the bases; no much larger clone lies one base away. The source of the sample is a study of cytomegalovirus exposure and HLA in healthy donors (dated by TCRdb to between 2016 and 2019). Background for the entire study: According to an earlier analysis of a few hundred of the donors, 150 million to 200 million T cells yielded 117 million unique TCR beta sequences and more than 250 Gb of sequence data. An early release covering roughly 600 HLA-typed donors comprised approximately 300 gigabases of sequencing data and around 80 million unique TCR sequences. Among the roughly 380 genotyped donors, 75% to 90% belonged to the genetic ancestry cluster associated with self-reported Caucasian donors. The study aimed to test whether signatures of past pathogen exposure could be identified by cataloging public T cell receptors. The study used immunosequencing to profile the T cell repertoires of approximately 630 subjects and linked those repertoires to cytomegalovirus serostatus. Along with the approximately 700-subject first cohort, a separate validation cohort of around 110 different subjects was used. To predict cytomegalovirus infection status, the study combined high-throughput TCR immunosequencing, statistical association of individual TCRs with disease status, and machine learning. A later analysis re-examined previously published TCR beta repertoires from just over 650 donors and added high-resolution HLA genotyping to investigate patterns of TCR occurrence. Rather than using new phenotypic data, the later analysis identified candidate immune exposures from TCR beta sequences and from how often those sequences occurred across donors. An earlier analysis of 500 to 650 of the donors applied high-throughput TCR beta sequencing to assess whether each TCR beta V gene segment acted as functional or pseudogenic. Alongside the repertoire data, information on donor age, sex, ethnicity and CMV serostatus was compiled. In a later genetic analysis, genome-wide SNP genotypes for about 55% of the roughly 670 donors were used, and that subset was treated as a discovery cohort. All discovery cohort repertoires had been generated using a single sequencing platform. HLA typing covered class I and class II loci at four-digit resolution. The number of typed donors differed by locus: roughly 620-640 for A, B, C, DRB1 and DQB1; 500 to 550 for DQA1; some 590 for DPA1; and roughly 490 for DPB1. Roughly 5 DR-DQ haplotypes were handled as single units for association and clustering, since linkage in the cohort was strong. Among roughly 400 genotyped donors of the cohort, an average of about 240,000 unique TCR beta nucleotide sequences were sequenced per donor, roughly a sixth of them non-productive.

In total, approximately 610 healthy bone marrow donors made up the cohort. At the time of sampling, all cohort members were nominally healthy, though unrecorded immune exposures were likely present. The donor tested CMV seronegative, placing the donor among the 350 to 400 seronegative members of the cohort. A peripheral blood sample was collected from each donor, and TCR beta sequencing was performed on peripheral blood mononuclear cells. The Qiagen DNeasy Blood Extraction Kit was used to extract genomic DNA from the blood cell samples. The CDR3 covers 15 residues, taking in both the cysteine and the phenylalanine. Only CDR3 DNA remains: 45 bases, in frame from the first base. The germline V gene encodes CDR1 MNHEY and CDR2 SVGAGI. V loses 4 bases of germline sequence and J loses 1 base, and the interval between the two ends is 13 bases. The library relied on the immunoSEQ multiplex PCR assay. For the multiplex PCR, a mixture combining 60 forward primers for TCR Vbeta segments and 13 reverse primers for TCR Jbeta segments was used. Amplification of the CDR3 region of rearranged TCR beta genes was performed with a multiplex PCR assay on genomic DNA. The Illumina HiSeq System was used to sequence the amplified TCR beta libraries as 87-base-pair reads. Processing in the source paper ran as follows. A later analysis counted tens of millions of unique TCR beta chains across the roughly 700 repertoires, and some 11 million of these chains were shared by at least two donors. Raw reads were error-corrected and collapsed into unique sequences with a nearest-neighbor algorithm that merged closely related sequences to remove PCR and sequencing errors. Alignment of CDR3 sequences to IMGT reference sequences was used to assign V, D and J gene segments. Each retained sequence needed at least a six-nucleotide match to both a V gene segment and a J gene segment. Rearrangements were classified as productive when the CDR3 lacked stop codons and remained in frame with V and J, and all other rearrangements were classified as non-productive. Following IMGT convention, CDR3 was defined as the stretch from the second conserved V-encoded cysteine to the conserved J-encoded phenylalanine. Sequences without an unambiguous match to a single V gene segment were excluded from the earlier analysis of about 640 of the donors. An earlier analysis of almost 600 of the donors classified V segments as functional when productive rearrangements were above 56.7% and as segregating when the standard deviation between donors was above 5%. A statistical classification framework was built to diagnose cytomegalovirus status from the catalog of TCR beta chain sequences. V and J gene assignment, in a later analysis, came from comparing TCR nucleotide sequences with IMGT/GENE-DB human TR gene sequences. Using the TCRdist pipeline, a later analysis assigned CDR3 sequences along with most-parsimonious VDJ recombination scenarios. In a later analysis, every TCR beta chain was defined by the combination of its CDR3 amino acid sequence and its V-gene family, and reads without a unique V-gene family were dropped. As a way to deal with suspected cross-contamination and a sequencing artifact, a later analysis dropped roughly 620 nucleotide sequences that were highly shared and had low generation probability. In a later analysis, a clonal expansion index was calculated for each public chain from normalized within-repertoire ranks of inferred template counts. A later analysis computed generation probabilities with a VDJ recombination model fitted to out-of-frame rearrangements, and checked the results against IGoR. A later analysis scored TCR-TCR, TCR-HLA and TCR-CMV co-occurrence with hypergeometric tests, applying a repertoire-size bias correction to TCR pairs. To estimate false discovery rates, a later analysis permuted the HLA or CMV assignments 20 times. In a later analysis, co-occurring TCRs were grouped using DBSCAN, with TCRdist sequence similarity added in when clustering inside HLA-allele-positive subsets. Repertoires with fewer than 30,000 or more than 120,000 public chains, plus five repertoires with anomalous nucleotide sharing, were excluded from co-occurrence clustering. The immuneACCESS repertoire file appears here via TCRdb, limited to in-frame rearrangements. These files lack a portion of the clones; in checked studies, under half of the deficit traces to unresolved V genes, and the cause of the others is not known. That table supplies the V and J calls and clone size; D and trimming were determined from the DNA. The sample data list about 190,000 clones, and more than 65% of these were observed just once. The ten largest clones capture around 4% of the sample.

The paper as a whole reports these results and caveats: A further reported finding was that TCR beta sequences accurately predicted the HLA-A and HLA-B alleles for most subjects in the first cohort. According to a later analysis, TCR association rates differed among HLA loci, with DRB1 alleles showing the most associated TCRs and HLA-C alleles showing the fewest. Several of the top co-occurrence clusters appeared to be linked to parvovirus B19, influenza, CMV and Epstein-Barr virus, according to a later analysis. In this cohort, only TCR beta chains were sequenced, and detectable features were limited by the absence of alpha or paired-chain data. In an earlier analysis of under 600 of the donors, most TCR beta V segments were observed in productive rearrangements about 90% or about 30% of the time, broadly matching IMGT annotations. The 87-base-pair reads could not distinguish some IMGT-functional V segments, including TRBV6-2 and TRBV6-3, so those segments were excluded. When HLA alleles, especially DR and DQ, strongly co-occurred, attributing TCR associations to individual alleles was difficult. In vitro tests confirmed that three of the cytomegalovirus-associated TCR beta chains recognize cytomegalovirus antigens. Most TCR sequences were observed very rarely across donors, whereas some public TCRs were present in many individuals. A later genetic analysis associated a missense DCLRE1C variant with V-gene and J-gene trimming of TCR beta chains, and an independent cohort replicated the association. A later analysis found that HLA-associated TCR beta chains were more clonally expanded and had lower generation probabilities than equally common non-associated chains. Specific HLA alleles were associated with 15,000 to 20,000 TCR beta sequences at a false discovery rate of 0.05 in a later analysis. CMV serostatus was the only immune exposure information available for the cohort. Linkage disequilibrium might explain the correlated functional status among segregating V segments, but an unknown experimental factor could not be ruled out. According to the authors, the approach could potentially be generalized to other disease states and immunological phenotypes. Because counts were too low, about 15 rarely observed V segments, including chromosome 9 orphons, were left out of the earlier analysis of roughly 600 of the donors. Cytomegalovirus status was reported to be diagnosed by the classifier with high specificity and sensitivity in both the original and validation cohorts. In a later analysis, most CMV-associated TCR beta chains were found to appear HLA-restricted, with HLA associations seemingly driven largely by CMV exposure. The presence/absence analyses assumed that sequencing depth was roughly uniform across donors, and that assumption may not be true. The study gave a list of 150 to 200 TCR beta chains associated with cytomegalovirus. A later genetic analysis reported fewer N-insertions in productive TCRs among donors in an Asian-associated ancestry cluster than the approximately 700-donor mean. A group of highly shared sequence variants was considered likely to be a technical artifact of the sequencing pipeline. Because HLA typing was missing for some donors at each locus, association tests included only the typed subset.

This clonotype was obtained from a man aged 45-60 years in good health and CMV-seronegative. The specimen was PBMCs. The sequence is built from TRBV6-5 and TRBJ1-1; the D gene assignment is ambiguous. The CDR3 region has the sequence CASSSPFGGNTEAFF. The DNA is TGTGCCAGCAGTTCCCCCTTTGGAGGGAACACTGAAGCTTTCTTT.